Sequencing of this T cell receptor beta chain was carried out in a study of blood T cell repertoires in COVID-19. V was pared by 1 base and J by 2 bases, with 14 bases of the junction left unmatched. From germline, CDR1 is GTSNPN and CDR2 SVGIG (reference sequence). The CDR3 runs to 19 residues. Some clones are missing from TCRdb's copy, which holds only in-frame ones; the method was immunoSEQ multiplex PCR. The sample shows about 46,000 clones, over 70% of them seen only once. This clone appeared a single time. The specimen sequenced was peripheral blood. The V gene is TRBV30, the J gene TRBJ1-4; 9 bases agree with TRBD1. The source of this sequence is a man aged 45-65 years with acute or convalescent COVID-19. CDR3 in DNA: TGTGCCTGGAGTGCCTACAGGGGGCAAACTGGGCGTACTAATGAAAAACTGTTTTTT. It encodes CAWSAYRGQTGRTNEKLFF.